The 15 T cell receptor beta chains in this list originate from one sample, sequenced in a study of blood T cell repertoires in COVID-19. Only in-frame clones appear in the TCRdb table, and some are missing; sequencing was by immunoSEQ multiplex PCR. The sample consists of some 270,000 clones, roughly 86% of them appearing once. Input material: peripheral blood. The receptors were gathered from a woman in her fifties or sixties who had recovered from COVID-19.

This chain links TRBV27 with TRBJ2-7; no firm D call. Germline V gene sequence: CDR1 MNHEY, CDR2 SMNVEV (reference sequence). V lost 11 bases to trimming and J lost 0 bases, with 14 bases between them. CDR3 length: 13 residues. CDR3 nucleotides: TGTGCCGCCGCGGATGTGAGCTCCTACGAGCAGTACTTC. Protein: CAAADVSSYEQYF.

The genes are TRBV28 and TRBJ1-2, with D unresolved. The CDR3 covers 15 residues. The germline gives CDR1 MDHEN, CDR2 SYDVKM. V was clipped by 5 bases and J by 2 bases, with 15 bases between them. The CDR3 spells CASSRRQPQNYGYTF. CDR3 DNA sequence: TGTGCCAGCAGTCGGAGGCAACCACAAAACTATGGCTACACCTTC.

CDR3: CASSRQSGGWDEQYF. The CDR3, as DNA: TGTGCCAGCAGCCGCCAATCTGGGGGCTGGGACGAGCAGTACTTC. The chain joins TRBV3-1 (or the pseudogene TRBV3-2) to TRBJ2-7; a possible D gene is TRBD1 (6 bases). V was clipped by 4 bases and J by 5 bases, with 18 bases between them. The CDR3 is 15 amino acids. Germline loops: CDR1 LGHDT, CDR2 YNNKEL (reference sequence).

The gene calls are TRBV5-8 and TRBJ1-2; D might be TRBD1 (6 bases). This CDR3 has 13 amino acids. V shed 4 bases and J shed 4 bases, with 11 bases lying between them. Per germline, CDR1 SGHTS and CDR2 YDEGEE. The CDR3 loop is CASSQRGGYGYTF. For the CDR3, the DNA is TGTGCCAGCAGCCAGAGAGGGGGCTATGGCTACACCTTC.

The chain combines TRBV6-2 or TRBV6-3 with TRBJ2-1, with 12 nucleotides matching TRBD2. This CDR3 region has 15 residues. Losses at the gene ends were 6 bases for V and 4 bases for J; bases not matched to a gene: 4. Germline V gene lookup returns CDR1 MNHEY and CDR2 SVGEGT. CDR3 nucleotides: TGTGCCAGCAGCAGACTAGCGGGGGAGTACAATGAGCAGTTCTTC. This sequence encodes CASSRLAGEYNEQFF.

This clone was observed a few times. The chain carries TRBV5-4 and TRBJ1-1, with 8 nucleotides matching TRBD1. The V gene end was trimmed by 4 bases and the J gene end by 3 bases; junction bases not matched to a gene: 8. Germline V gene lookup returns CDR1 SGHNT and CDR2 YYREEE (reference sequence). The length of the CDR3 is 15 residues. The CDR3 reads CASSQPGGAYTEAFF. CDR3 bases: TGTGCCAGCAGCCAACCAGGGGGCGCTTACACTGAAGCTTTCTTT. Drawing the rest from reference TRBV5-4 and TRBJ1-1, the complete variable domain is ETGVTQSPTHLIKTRGQQVTLRCSSQSGHNTVSWYQQALGQGPQFIFQYYREEENGRGNFPPRFSGLQFPNYSSELNVNALELDDSALYLCASSQPGGAYTEAFFGQGTRLTVV.

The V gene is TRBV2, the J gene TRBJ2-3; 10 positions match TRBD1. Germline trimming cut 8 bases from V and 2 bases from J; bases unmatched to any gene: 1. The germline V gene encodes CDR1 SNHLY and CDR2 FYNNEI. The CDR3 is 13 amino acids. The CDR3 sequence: CASGTGVTDTQYF. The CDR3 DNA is TGTGCCAGCGGGACAGGGGTCACAGATACGCAGTATTTT.

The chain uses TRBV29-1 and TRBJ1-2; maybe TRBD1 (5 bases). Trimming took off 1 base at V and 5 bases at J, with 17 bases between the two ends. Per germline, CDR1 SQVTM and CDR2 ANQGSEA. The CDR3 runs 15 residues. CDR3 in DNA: TGCAGCGTTGAAGGGGTGGTCGACGGGGGTTATGGCTACACCTTC. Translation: CSVEGVVDGGYGYTF.

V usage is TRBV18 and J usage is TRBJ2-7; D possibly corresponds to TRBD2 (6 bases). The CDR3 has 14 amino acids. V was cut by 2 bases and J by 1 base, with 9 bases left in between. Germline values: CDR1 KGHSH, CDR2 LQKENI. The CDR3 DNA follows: TGTGCCAGCTCACCATCCGGGGGTTCCTACGAGCAGTACTTC. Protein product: CASSPSGGSYEQYF.

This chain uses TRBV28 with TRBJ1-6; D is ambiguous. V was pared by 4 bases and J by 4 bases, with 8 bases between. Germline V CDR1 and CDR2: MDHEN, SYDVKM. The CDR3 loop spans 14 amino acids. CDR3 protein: CASSYREYNSPLHF. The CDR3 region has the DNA TGTGCCAGCAGTTACAGAGAGTATAATTCACCCCTCCACTTT. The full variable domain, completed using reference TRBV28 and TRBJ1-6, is DVKVTQSSRYLVKRTGEKVFLECVQDMDHENMFWYRQDPGLGLRLIYFSYDVKMKEKGDIPEGYSVSREKKERFSLILESASTNQTSMYLCASSYREYNSPLHFGNGTRLTVT.

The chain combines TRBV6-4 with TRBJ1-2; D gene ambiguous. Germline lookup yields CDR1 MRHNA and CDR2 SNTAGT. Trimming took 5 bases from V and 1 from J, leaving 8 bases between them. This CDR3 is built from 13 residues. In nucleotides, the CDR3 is TGTGCCAGCAGTCCGAACAGTAACTATGGCTACACCTTC. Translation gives CASSPNSNYGYTF.

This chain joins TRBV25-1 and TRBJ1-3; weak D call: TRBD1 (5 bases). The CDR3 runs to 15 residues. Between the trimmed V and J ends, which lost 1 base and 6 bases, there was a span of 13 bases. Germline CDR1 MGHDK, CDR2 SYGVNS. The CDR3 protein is CASSEFRGSLNTIYF. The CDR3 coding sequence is TGTGCCAGCAGTGAATTTCGGGGGTCCCTAAACACCATATATTTT.

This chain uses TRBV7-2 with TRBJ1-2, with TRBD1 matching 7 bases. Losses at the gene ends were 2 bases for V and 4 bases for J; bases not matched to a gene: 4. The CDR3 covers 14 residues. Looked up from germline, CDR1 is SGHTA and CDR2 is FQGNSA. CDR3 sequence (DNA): TGTGCCAGCAGCTTAAATCAGGGGGGCTATGGCTACACCTTC. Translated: CASSLNQGGYGYTF.

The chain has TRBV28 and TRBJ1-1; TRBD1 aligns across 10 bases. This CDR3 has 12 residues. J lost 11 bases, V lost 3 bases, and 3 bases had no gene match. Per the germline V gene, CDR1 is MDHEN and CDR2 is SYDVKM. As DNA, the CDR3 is TGTGCCAGCAGTTTGGACAGGGGGTCGGCTTTCTTT. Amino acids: CASSLDRGSAFF.

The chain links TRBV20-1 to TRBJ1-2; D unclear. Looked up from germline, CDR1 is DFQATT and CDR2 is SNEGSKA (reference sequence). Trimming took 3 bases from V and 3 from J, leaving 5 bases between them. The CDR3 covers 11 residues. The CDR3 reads CSASLDYGYTF. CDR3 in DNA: TGCAGTGCTAGTTTAGACTATGGCTACACCTTC.